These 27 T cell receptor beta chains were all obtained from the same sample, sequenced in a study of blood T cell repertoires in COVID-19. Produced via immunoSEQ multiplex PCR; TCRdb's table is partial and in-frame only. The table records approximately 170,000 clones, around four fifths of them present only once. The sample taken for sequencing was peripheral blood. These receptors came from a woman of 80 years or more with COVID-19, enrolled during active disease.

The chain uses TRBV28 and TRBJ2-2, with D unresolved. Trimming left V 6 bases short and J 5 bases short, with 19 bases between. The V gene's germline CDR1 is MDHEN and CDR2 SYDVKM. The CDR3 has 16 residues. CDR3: CASRTSAATRTGELFF. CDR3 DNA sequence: TGTGCCAGCAGGACCTCGGCAGCCACGAGGACCGGGGAGCTGTTTTTT.

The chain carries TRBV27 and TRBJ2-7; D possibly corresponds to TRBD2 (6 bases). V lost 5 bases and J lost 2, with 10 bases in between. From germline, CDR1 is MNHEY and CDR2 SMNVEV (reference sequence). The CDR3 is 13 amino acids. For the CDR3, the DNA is TGTGCCAGCAGTCGCGGGAATACCTACGAGCAGTACTTC. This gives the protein CASSRGNTYEQYF.

The CDR3 is CASSYWASGVTDTQYF. DNA for the CDR3: TGTGCCAGCAGTTACTGGGCTAGCGGGGTAACAGATACGCAGTATTTT. The chain is built from TRBV6-6 and TRBJ2-3; 9 positions agree with TRBD2. The CDR3 totals 16 residues. CDR1 is MNHNY, CDR2 SVGAGI, per germline (reference sequence). V shed 1 base, J shed 3 bases, and the junction held 5 bases outside the gene matches.

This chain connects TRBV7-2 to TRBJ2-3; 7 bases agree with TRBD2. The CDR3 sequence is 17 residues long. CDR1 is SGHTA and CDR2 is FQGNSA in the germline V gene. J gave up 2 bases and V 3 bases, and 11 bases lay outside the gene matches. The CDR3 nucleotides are TGTGCCAGCAGCTTTTATGTTCAGCGGGGCTTCACAGATACGCAGTATTTT. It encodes CASSFYVQRGFTDTQYF.

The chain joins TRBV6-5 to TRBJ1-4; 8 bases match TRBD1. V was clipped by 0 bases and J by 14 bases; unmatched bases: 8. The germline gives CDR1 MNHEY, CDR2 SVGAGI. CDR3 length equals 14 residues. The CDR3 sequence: CASSYSIGTGILFF. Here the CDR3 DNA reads TGTGCCAGCAGTTACTCGATCGGGACAGGCATCCTGTTTTTT.

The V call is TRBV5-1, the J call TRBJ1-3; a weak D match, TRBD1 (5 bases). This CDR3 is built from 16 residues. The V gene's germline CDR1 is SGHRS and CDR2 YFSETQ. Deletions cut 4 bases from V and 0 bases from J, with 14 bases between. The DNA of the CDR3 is TGCGCCAGCAGCATTGACAGCCTCTTCTCTGGAAACACCATATATTTT. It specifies CASSIDSLFSGNTIYF.

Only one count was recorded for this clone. The CDR3 sequence is CASRATGTSGLEQFF. In DNA, the CDR3 is TGTGCCAGCAGAGCTACCGGGACTAGCGGGCTTGAGCAGTTCTTC. The chain joins TRBV6-5 to TRBJ2-1; 12 bases fit TRBD2. Germline lookup yields CDR1 MNHEY and CDR2 SVGAGI. V shed 6 bases, J shed 9 bases, and the junction held 9 bases outside the gene matches. The CDR3 length is 15 residues.

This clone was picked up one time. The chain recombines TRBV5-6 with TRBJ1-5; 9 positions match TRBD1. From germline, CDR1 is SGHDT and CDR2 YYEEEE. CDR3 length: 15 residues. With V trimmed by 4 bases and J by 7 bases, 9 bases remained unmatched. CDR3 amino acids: CASSRWTGVNQPQHF. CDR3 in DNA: TGTGCCAGCAGCCGATGGACAGGGGTTAACCAGCCCCAGCATTTT. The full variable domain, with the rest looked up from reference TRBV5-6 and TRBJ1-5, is DAGVTQSPTHLIKTRGQQVTLRCSPKSGHDTVSWYQQALGQGPQFIFQYYEEEERQRGNFPDRFSGHQFPNYSSELNVNALLLGDSALYLCASSRWTGVNQPQHFGDGTRLSIL.

The CDR3: CASSRLEQETQYF. The CDR3 nucleotides read TGTGCCAGCAGTCGACTAGAACAAGAGACCCAGTACTTC. The V and J genes are TRBV2 and TRBJ2-5; possible D gene TRBD2, 6 bases. Germline CDR1 SNHLY, CDR2 FYNNEI. Trimming left V 5 bases short and J 2 bases short, with 9 bases between. The CDR3 contains 13 residues.

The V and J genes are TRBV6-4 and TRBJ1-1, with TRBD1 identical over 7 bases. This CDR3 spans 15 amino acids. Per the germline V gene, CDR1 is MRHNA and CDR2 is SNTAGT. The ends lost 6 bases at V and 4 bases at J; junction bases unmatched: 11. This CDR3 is CASRVRGIRGTEAFF. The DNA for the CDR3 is TGTGCCAGCAGGGTCAGGGGGATTCGGGGCACTGAAGCTTTCTTT.

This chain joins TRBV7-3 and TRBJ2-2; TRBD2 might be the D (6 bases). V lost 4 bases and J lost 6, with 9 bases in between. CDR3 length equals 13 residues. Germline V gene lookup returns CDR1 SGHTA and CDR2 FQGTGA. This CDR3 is CASSSTSAGELFF. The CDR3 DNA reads TGTGCCAGCAGCTCGACTAGTGCCGGGGAGCTGTTTTTT.

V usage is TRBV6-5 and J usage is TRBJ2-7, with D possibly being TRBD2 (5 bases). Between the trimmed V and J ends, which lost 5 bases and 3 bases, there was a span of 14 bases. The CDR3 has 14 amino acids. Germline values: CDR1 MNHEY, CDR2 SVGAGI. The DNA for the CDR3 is TGTGCCAGCAGTCGAGGACCGGGGAGCTACGAGCAGTACTTC. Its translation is CASSRGPGSYEQYF.

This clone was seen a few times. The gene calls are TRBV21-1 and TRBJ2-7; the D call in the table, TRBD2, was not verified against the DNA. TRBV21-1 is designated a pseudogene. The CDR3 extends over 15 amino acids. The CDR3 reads CASSKRSSGRYEQYF. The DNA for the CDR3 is TGTGCCAGCAGCAAAAGGAGTAGCGGGAGGTACGAGCAGTACTTC.

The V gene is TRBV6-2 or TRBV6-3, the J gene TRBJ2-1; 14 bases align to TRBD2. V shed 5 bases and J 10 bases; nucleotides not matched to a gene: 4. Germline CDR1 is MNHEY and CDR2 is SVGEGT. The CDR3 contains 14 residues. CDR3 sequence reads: CASSRLAGGREQFF. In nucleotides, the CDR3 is TGTGCCAGCAGTAGACTAGCGGGGGGGCGAGAGCAGTTCTTC.

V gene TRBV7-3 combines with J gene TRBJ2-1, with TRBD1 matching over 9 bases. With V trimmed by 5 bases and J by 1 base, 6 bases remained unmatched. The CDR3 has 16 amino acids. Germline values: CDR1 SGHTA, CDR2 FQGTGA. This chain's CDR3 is CASSPTQGASYNEQFF. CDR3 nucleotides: TGTGCCAGCAGCCCTACACAGGGGGCGTCCTACAATGAGCAGTTCTTC. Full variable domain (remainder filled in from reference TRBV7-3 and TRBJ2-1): GAGVSQTPSNKVTEKGKYVELRCDPISGHTALYWYRQSLGQGPEFLIYFQGTGAADDSGLPNDRFFAVRPEGSVSTLKIQRTERGDSAVYLCASSPTQGASYNEQFFGPGTRLTVL.

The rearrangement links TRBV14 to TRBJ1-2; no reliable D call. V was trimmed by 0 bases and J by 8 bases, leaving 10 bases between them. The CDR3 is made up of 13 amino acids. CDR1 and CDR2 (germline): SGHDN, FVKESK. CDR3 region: CASSQDPYWGYTF. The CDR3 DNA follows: TGTGCCAGCAGCCAAGATCCCTACTGGGGCTACACCTTC.

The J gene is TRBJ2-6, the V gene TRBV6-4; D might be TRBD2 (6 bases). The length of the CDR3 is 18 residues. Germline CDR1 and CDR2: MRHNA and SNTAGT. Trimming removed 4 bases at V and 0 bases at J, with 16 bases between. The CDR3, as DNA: TGTGCCAGCAGTGGGGCGAGCGGGTTACTCTCTGGGGCCAACGTCCTGACTTTC. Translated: CASSGASGLLSGANVLTF.

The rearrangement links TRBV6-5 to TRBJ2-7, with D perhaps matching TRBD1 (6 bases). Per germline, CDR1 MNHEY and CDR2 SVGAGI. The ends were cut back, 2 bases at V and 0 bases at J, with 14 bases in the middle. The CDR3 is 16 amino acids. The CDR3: CASSYAPGTSSYEQYF. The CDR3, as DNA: TGTGCCAGCAGTTACGCACCCGGGACATCCTCCTACGAGCAGTACTTC.

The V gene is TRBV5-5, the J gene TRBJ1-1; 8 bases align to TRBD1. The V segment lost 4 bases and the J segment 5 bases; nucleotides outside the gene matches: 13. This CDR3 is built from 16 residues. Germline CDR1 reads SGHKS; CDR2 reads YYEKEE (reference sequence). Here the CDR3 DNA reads TGTGCCAGCAGCCCGGACGGCAGGGGGCGGGAGACTGAAGCTTTCTTT. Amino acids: CASSPDGRGRETEAFF. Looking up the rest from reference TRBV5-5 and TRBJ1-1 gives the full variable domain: DAGVTQSPTHLIKTRGQQVTLRCSPISGHKSVSWYQQVLGQGPQFIFQYYEKEERGRGNFPDRFSARQFPNYSSELNVNALLLGDSALYLCASSPDGRGRETEAFFGQGTRLTVV.

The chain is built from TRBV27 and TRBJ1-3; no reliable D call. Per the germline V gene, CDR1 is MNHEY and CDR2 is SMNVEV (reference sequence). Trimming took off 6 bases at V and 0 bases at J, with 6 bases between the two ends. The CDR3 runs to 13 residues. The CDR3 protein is CASRRVSGNTIYF. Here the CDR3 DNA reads TGTGCCAGCAGGAGGGTCTCTGGAAACACCATATATTTT.

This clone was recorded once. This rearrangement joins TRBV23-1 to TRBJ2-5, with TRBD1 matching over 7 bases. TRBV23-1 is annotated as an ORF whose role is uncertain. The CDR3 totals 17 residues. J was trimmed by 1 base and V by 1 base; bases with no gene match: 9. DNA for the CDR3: TGCGCCAGCAGTCAATACGACCCGGGACAGATCCAAGAGACCCAGTACTTC. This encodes CASSQYDPGQIQETQYF.

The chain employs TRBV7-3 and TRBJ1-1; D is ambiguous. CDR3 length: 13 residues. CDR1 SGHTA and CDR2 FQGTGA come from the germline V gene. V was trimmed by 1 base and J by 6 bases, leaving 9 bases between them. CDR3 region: CASSLIGRAEAFF. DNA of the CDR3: TGTGCCAGCAGCTTAATTGGGAGAGCTGAAGCTTTCTTT.

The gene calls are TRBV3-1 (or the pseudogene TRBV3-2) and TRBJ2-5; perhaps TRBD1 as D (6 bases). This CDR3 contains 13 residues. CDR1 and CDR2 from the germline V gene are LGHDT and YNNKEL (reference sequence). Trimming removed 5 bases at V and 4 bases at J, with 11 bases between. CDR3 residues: CASSLRGGETQYF. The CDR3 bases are TGTGCCAGCAGCTTAAGAGGGGGAGAGACCCAGTACTTC.

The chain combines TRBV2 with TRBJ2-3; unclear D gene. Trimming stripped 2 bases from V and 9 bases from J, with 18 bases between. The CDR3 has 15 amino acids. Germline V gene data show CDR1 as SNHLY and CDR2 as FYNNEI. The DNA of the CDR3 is TGTGCCAGCAGTGAATCCTTTTCGGTGTACGCAACGCAGTATTTT. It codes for CASSESFSVYATQYF.

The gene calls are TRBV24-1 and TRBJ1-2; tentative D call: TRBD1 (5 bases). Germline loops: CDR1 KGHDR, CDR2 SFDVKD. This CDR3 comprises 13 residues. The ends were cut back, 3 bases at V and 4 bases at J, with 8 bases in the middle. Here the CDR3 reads CATSDTGLYGYTF. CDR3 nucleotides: TGTGCCACCAGTGATACAGGCCTCTATGGCTACACCTTC.

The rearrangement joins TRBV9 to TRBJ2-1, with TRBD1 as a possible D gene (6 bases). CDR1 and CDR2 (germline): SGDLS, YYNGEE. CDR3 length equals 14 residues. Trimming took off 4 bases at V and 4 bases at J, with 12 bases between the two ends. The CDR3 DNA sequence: TGTGCCAGCAGCCTCCGACAGGATTACAATGAGCAGTTCTTC. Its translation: CASSLRQDYNEQFF.

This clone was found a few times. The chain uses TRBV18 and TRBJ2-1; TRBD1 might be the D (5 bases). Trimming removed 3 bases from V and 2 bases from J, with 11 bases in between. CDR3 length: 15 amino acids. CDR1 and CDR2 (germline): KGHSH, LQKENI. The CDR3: CASSPRSGPYNEQFF. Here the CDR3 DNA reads TGTGCCAGCTCACCGAGGTCAGGGCCCTACAATGAGCAGTTCTTC.